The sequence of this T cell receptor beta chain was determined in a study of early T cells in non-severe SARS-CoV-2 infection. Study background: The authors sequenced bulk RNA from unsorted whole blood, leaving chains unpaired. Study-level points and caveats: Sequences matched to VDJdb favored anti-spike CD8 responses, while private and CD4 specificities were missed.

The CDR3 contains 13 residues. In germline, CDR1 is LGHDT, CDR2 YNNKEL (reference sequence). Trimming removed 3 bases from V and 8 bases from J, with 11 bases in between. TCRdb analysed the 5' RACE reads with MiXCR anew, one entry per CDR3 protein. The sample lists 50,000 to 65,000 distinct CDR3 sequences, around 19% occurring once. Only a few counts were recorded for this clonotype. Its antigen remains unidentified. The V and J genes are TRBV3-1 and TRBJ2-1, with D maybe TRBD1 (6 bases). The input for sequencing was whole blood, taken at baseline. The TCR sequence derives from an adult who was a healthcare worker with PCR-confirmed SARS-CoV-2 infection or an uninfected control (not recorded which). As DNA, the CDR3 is TGTGCCAGCAGCCAGGGGGCGCGAGATGAGCAGTTCTTC. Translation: CASSQGARDEQFF.